This section outlines one TCR beta chain sequence together with its context. This sample was taken from a study of OX40 agonist ivuxolimab in advanced cancers. Some clones are missing from TCRdb's copy, which holds only in-frame ones; the method was immunoSEQ multiplex PCR. The sample has approximately 40,000 clones; about 80% are singletons. Germline CDR1 SGHVS, CDR2 FQNEAQ. This CDR3 has 15 residues. Trimming shortened V by 3 bases and J by 3 bases, and 14 bases separated the two germline ends. The sample here was CD4+ or CD8+ T cells sorted from blood, taken in a trial of the OX40 agonist ivuxolimab. This sequence was found in an adult with an advanced solid tumor such as melanoma, head and neck, liver or kidney cancer. The gene calls are TRBV7-8 and TRBJ1-1; D is perhaps TRBD1 (6 bases). The CDR3 here is CASSFGGLVDTEAFF. CDR3 DNA sequence: TGTGCCAGCAGCTTTGGGGGCCTTGTAGACACTGAAGCTTTCTTT.